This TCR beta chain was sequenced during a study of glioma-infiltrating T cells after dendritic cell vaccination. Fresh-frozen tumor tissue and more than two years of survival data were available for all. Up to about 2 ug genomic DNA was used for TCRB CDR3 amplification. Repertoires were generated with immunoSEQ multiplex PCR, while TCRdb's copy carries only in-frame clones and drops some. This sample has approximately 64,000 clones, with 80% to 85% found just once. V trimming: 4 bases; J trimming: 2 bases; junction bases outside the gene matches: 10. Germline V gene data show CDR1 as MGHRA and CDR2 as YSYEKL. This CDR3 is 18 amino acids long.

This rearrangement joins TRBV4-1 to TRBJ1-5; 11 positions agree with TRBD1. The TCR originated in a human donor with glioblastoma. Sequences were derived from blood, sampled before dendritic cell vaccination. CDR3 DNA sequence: TGCGCCAGCAGCCCCCGGGACAGGGGGTCCCTTCGCAATCAGCCCCAGCATTTT. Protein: CASSPRDRGSLRNQPQHF.